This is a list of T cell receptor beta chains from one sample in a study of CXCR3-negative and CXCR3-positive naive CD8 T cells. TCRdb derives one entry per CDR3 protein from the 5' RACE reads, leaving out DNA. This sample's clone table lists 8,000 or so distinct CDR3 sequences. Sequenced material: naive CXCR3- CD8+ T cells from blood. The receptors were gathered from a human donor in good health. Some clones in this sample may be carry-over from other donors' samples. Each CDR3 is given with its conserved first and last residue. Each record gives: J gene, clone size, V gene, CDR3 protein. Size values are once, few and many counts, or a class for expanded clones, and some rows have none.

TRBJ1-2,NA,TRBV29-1,CSVVAGDGYTF
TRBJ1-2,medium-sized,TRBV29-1,CSVTGQTYGYTF
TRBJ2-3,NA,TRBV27,CASSPTSGTTDTQYF
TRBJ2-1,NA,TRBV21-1,CARDREGYNEQFF
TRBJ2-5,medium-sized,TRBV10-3,CAISQGDRETQYF
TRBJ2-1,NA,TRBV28,CASQLGLRNEQFF
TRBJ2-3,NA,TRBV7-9,CASSSPLGTSGNADTQYF
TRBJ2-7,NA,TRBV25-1,CASSEDGYYERYF
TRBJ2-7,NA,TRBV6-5,CASGGTGYYEQYF
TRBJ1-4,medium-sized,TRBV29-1,CSVLRDNEKLFF
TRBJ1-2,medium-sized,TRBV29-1,CSVVTGTYGYTF
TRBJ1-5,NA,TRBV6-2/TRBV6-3,CASNQRRDSNQPQHF
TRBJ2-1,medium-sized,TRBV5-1,CASSEMRGNEQFF
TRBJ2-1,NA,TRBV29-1,CSVRHLSYNEQFF
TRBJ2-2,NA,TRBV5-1,CASSLLTSSTGELFF
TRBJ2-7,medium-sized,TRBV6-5,CASSHISQPYEQYF
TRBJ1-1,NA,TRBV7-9,CASSSVNTEAFF